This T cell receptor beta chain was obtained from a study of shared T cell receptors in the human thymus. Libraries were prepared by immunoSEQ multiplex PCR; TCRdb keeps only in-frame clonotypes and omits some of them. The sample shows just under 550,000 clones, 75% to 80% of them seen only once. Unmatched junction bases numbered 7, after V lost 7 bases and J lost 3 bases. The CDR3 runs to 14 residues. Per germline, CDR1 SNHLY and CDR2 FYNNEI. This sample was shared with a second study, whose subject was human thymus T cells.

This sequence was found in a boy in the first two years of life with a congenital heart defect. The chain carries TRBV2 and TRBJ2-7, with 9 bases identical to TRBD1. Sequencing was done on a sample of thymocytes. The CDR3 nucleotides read TGTGCCAGCACCGGGACAGGGTCGGACTACGAGCAGTACTTC. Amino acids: CASTGTGSDYEQYF.